This T cell receptor (beta chain) was profiled in a study of T cell responses to AZD1222 COVID-19 vaccine. Whole-study context: Both about-4-week and about-12-week second-dose recipients were combined. Whole-study findings and limits: In a largely white British group with more females than males, clonal diversity was possibly underestimated. After two AZD1222 doses, spike-specific TCR breadth and depth rose versus day 0. Targeting of unmutated variant regions was reportedly seen in nearly half of spike-specific TCRs.

The CDR3 is 13 residues long. Trimming left V 5 bases short and J 11 bases short, with 13 bases between. Comment on this clone: What it recognizes is unknown.

Measured with immunoSEQ multiplex PCR; TCRdb has only the in-frame clones, and not every one. The repertoire includes 72,000 or so clones, more than 75% of them detected once, and approximately 4.5% sits in the top ten. V gene TRBV12-3 or TRBV12-4 combines with J gene TRBJ1-6; no clear D gene. Specimen: peripheral blood, collected on day 0 of AZD1222 vaccination. This TCR derives from an adult in good health. In DNA form, the CDR3 reads TGTGCCAGCAGTCCCATGAGGATGACACCCCTCCACTTT. Amino acids: CASSPMRMTPLHF.